This TCR beta chain was recovered during a study of T cell responses to AZD1222 COVID-19 vaccine. Study results and caveats: Epitopes outside B.1.351 and B.1.1.7 mutated regions reportedly drew nearly half of spike TCRs. At baseline, just 6 or 7 AZD1222 recipients tested seropositive. Following two doses of AZD1222, Spike-specific TCR breadth and depth rose.

V was pared by 3 bases and J by 2 bases, with 5 bases of the junction left unmatched. The CDR3 sequence is 15 residues long. In germline, CDR1 is MNHNS, CDR2 SASEGT. Investigators merged groups given second doses at roughly 4 or roughly 12 weeks. Comments on this clone: Its matching antigen is unknown.

Libraries were prepared by immunoSEQ multiplex PCR; TCRdb keeps only in-frame clonotypes and omits some of them. The sample consists of roughly 100,000 clones, about 88% of them appearing once. Here the sequenced sample was peripheral blood, taken 28 days after the second AZD1222 dose. The TCR sequence derives from an adult who received the AZD1222 COVID-19 vaccine. The chain links TRBV6-1 to TRBJ2-3; 7 nucleotides line up with TRBD2. Written as DNA, the CDR3 is TGTGCCAGCAGTGAGGGTAGCGGGCACACAGATACGCAGTATTTT. Residues: CASSEGSGHTDTQYF.